The 12 T cell receptor beta chains reported below all come from one sample, sequenced in a study of shared clonotypes between healthy human individuals. Some clones are missing from TCRdb's copy, which holds only in-frame ones; the method was immunoSEQ multiplex PCR. The data contain more than 2 million clones, roughly 95% of them singletons. The specimen was naive CD4+ T cells sorted from blood. Described subset: CD45RA+ positively selected. These receptors were collected from a man in his late teens or twenties in good health.

The chain carries TRBV9 and TRBJ2-7, with TRBD2 matching 7 bases. Germline assignment: CDR1 SGDLS and CDR2 YYNGEE. The CDR3 extends over 12 amino acids. V lost 4 bases and J lost 6; bases outside the gene matches: 4. The CDR3 loop reads CASSLERGEQYF. The CDR3 DNA follows: TGTGCCAGCAGCCTGGAGCGGGGCGAGCAGTACTTC.

The chain combines TRBV30 with TRBJ2-6, with D maybe TRBD1 (5 bases). V was shortened by 2 bases and J by 1 base, with 12 bases between the two germline ends. Germline V lookup: CDR1 GTSNPN, CDR2 SVGIG (reference sequence). The CDR3 extends over 16 amino acids. CDR3 coding DNA: TGTGCCTGGAGTCATATCAGGGATTCTGGGGCCAACGTCCTGACTTTC. Translated: CAWSHIRDSGANVLTF.

The chain combines TRBV7-9 with TRBJ2-3; 11 nucleotides align to TRBD1. Germline V gene data show CDR1 as SEHNR and CDR2 as FQNEAQ (reference sequence). V lost 1 base, J lost 5 bases, and 2 bases stayed unmatched. This CDR3 comprises 15 residues. The CDR3 spells CASSLEGTGGDTQYF. Written as DNA, the CDR3 is TGTGCCAGCAGCTTAGAAGGGACAGGGGGAGATACGCAGTATTTT.

V gene TRBV6-1 combines with J gene TRBJ2-7, with 7 bases aligning to TRBD2. The length of the CDR3 is 13 residues. Looked up from germline, CDR1 is MNHNS and CDR2 is SASEGT. J lost 3 bases, V lost 6 bases, and 5 bases had no gene match. Here the CDR3 DNA reads TGTGCCAGCAGGGGGGGGACGGTCTACGAGCAGTACTTC. It translates to CASRGGTVYEQYF.

The CDR3 region has the DNA TGTGCCAGTAGTACTACAGCACTCACGGATACGCAGTATTTT. It specifies CASSTTALTDTQYF. The chain links TRBV19 to TRBJ2-3; D uncertain. Trimming took 4 bases from V and 6 from J, leaving 14 bases between them. Germline loops: CDR1 LNHDA, CDR2 SQIVND (reference sequence). CDR3 length equals 14 residues.

The CDR3 bases are TGTGCCAGCTCACCAGGACTAGAAGCGCCCAATGAGCAGTTCTTC. Translating it yields CASSPGLEAPNEQFF. The chain is built from TRBV18 and TRBJ2-1; 7 bases map to TRBD2. Germline V gives CDR1 KGHSH, CDR2 LQKENI. This CDR3 region has 15 residues. J was trimmed by 6 bases and V by 2 bases; bases with no gene match: 7.

V usage is TRBV6-5 and J usage is TRBJ2-1, with TRBD2 matching over 10 bases. Germline V gene lookup returns CDR1 MNHEY and CDR2 SVGAGI. J lost 7 bases, V lost 6 bases, and 6 bases had no gene match. The CDR3 runs 14 residues. The chain's CDR3 is CASSPGLAANEQFF. The CDR3 DNA reads TGTGCCAGCAGCCCCGGACTAGCGGCAAATGAGCAGTTCTTC.

This chain connects TRBV19 to TRBJ1-4, with a weak D call TRBD1 (5 bases). Trimming cost V 6 bases and J 7 bases, with 9 bases left between them. CDR1 and CDR2 from the germline V gene are LNHDA and SQIVND (reference sequence). The CDR3 consists of 12 residues. The CDR3 loop reads CASSDQGEKLFF. CDR3 nucleotides: TGTGCCAGTAGCGACCAGGGTGAAAAACTGTTTTTT.

The V call is TRBV6-1, the J call TRBJ2-5; tentatively, D is TRBD1 (8 bases). The CDR3 extends over 15 amino acids. Deletions cut 5 bases from V and 3 bases from J, with 16 bases between. CDR1 is MNHNS, CDR2 SASEGT, per germline. This CDR3 reads CASSLWTGTKETQYF. The CDR3, as DNA: TGTGCCAGCAGTCTTTGGACAGGGACTAAAGAGACCCAGTACTTC.

The V gene is TRBV30, the J gene TRBJ2-1, with a weak D call TRBD1 (6 bases). The CDR3 loop spans 15 amino acids. V lost 5 bases and J 7 bases, leaving 21 bases between the germline ends. Germline lookup yields CDR1 GTSNPN and CDR2 SVGIG (reference sequence). The CDR3 bases are TGTGCCTGGGCCAGGTGGGCAGGGGATATGAATGAGCAGTTCTTC. Translated, it gives CAWARWAGDMNEQFF.

This sequence joins TRBV5-4 and TRBJ2-1; no clear D. V was cut by 2 bases and J by 9 bases, with 9 bases left in between. The CDR3 sequence is 12 residues long. Germline assignment: CDR1 SGHNT and CDR2 YYREEE (reference sequence). Written as DNA, the CDR3 is TGTGCCAGCAGCTTCGGTCTTGGTGAGCAGTTCTTC. This sequence encodes CASSFGLGEQFF.

This chain connects TRBV7-2 to TRBJ2-5; D possibly corresponds to TRBD2 (6 bases). The CDR3 is 17 residues long. CDR1 SGHTA and CDR2 FQGNSA come from the germline V gene. Trimming took 5 bases from V and 4 from J, leaving 23 bases between them. DNA of the CDR3: TGTGCCAGCAGCCCTCGCCCCGGTAGCCTGGGGGGAGAGACCCAGTACTTC. Protein sequence: CASSPRPGSLGGETQYF.